These T cell receptor beta chains were read from a single sample in a study of blood T cell repertoires in COVID-19. Assay: immunoSEQ multiplex PCR; the TCRdb copy retains only in-frame clones and omits some. The table records 88,000 or so clones, about 85% of them present only once. The sequencing input was peripheral blood. These receptor sequences come from a man aged 55-75 years with acute or convalescent COVID-19. The CDR3 runs from the conserved cysteine through the conserved F or W. The order of the fields is J gene, V gene, D gene, clone size, CDR3 protein, CDR3 DNA. D genes are given only for firm matches. Size is omitted from some rows. Given values are once, few, many or a class for expanded clones.

J: TRBJ1-4
V: TRBV28
D: TRBD1
size: once
CDR3: CASSFRTGAGGKLFF
DNA: TGTGCCAGCAGTTTCCGGACAGGGGCAGGCGGAAAACTGTTTTTT

J: TRBJ1-2
V: TRBV7-2
D: .
size: .
CDR3: CASSLRAPPGSGGYTF
DNA: TGTGCCAGCAGCTTAAGGGCCCCACCAGGGTCGGGTGGCTACACCTTC

J: TRBJ2-2
V: TRBV6-6
D: .
size: few
CDR3: CASRIIRETGELFF
DNA: TGTGCCAGCAGGATCATCCGGGAGACCGGGGAGCTGTTTTTT

J: TRBJ2-2
V: TRBV7-2
D: TRBD1
size: .
CDR3: CASSLQGTGGRELFF
DNA: TGTGCCAGCAGCTTACAGGGGACAGGGGGCAGGGAGCTGTTTTTT

J: TRBJ2-5
V: TRBV11-2
D: TRBD2
size: .
CDR3: CASSLTSGGIQETQYF
DNA: TGTGCCAGCAGCTTAACTAGCGGGGGTATACAAGAGACCCAGTACTTC

J: TRBJ1-2
V: TRBV15
D: .
size: .
CDR3: CATSRDRGARGYTF
DNA: TGTGCCACCAGCAGAGATCGGGGGGCACGTGGCTACACCTTC

J: TRBJ2-1
V: TRBV7-2
D: .
size: .
CDR3: CASSSRGGGYNEQFF
DNA: TGTGCCAGCAGCTCCCGTGGAGGCGGTTACAATGAGCAGTTCTTC

J: TRBJ1-2
V: TRBV7-9
D: .
size: .
CDR3: CASSVTDYGYTF
DNA: TGTGCCAGCAGCGTCACAGATTATGGCTACACCTTC

J: TRBJ1-2
V: TRBV14
D: .
size: .
CDR3: CASSQYVPRNYGYTF
DNA: TGTGCCAGCAGCCAATATGTTCCGCGGAACTATGGCTACACCTTC

J: TRBJ1-5
V: TRBV25-1
D: .
size: .
CDR3: CASSARGGNQPQHF
DNA: TGTGCCAGCAGTGCAAGGGGAGGAAATCAGCCCCAGCATTTT

J: TRBJ1-1
V: TRBV7-2
D: .
size: .
CDR3: CASSLAGTLGTEAFF
DNA: TGTGCCAGCAGCTTAGCGGGGACATTAGGCACTGAAGCTTTCTTT

J: TRBJ1-1
V: TRBV5-1
D: .
size: few
CDR3: CASSLGLNTEAFF
DNA: TGCGCCAGCAGCTTGGGGCTGAACACTGAAGCTTTCTTT

J: TRBJ1-2
V: TRBV9
D: .
size: .
CDR3: CASSVKENPQMSYTF
DNA: TGTGCCAGCAGCGTAAAAGAAAACCCACAGATGTCTTACACCTTC

J: TRBJ1-2
V: TRBV3-1/TRBV3-2
D: .
size: .
CDR3: CASSQQGRNGYTF
DNA: TGTGCCAGCAGCCAGCAGGGCCGGAATGGCTACACCTTC

J: TRBJ2-1
V: TRBV4-3
D: .
size: .
CDR3: CASQLLESDEQFF
DNA: TGCGCCAGCCAGCTCTTGGAGAGCGATGAGCAGTTCTTC

J: TRBJ1-1
V: TRBV6-5
D: .
size: .
CDR3: CASSYSAGIEAFF
DNA: TGTGCCAGCAGTTACTCCGCGGGGATTGAAGCTTTCTTT

J: TRBJ2-4
V: TRBV18
D: TRBD1
size: .
CDR3: CASSRGTGTIQYF
DNA: TGTGCCAGCTCACGGGGGACAGGGACCATTCAGTACTTC

J: TRBJ1-2
V: TRBV6-5
D: TRBD1
size: .
CDR3: CASRDQGESGYTF
DNA: TGTGCCAGCAGGGACCAGGGGGAAAGCGGCTACACCTTC

J: TRBJ1-2
V: TRBV19
D: .
size: .
CDR3: CASSIGQTIANYGYTF
DNA: TGTGCCAGTAGTATTGGACAGACAATCGCTAACTATGGCTACACCTTC

J: TRBJ2-5
V: TRBV6-2/TRBV6-3
D: .
size: .
CDR3: CASSYPGTPQTAKVQETQYF
DNA: TGTGCCAGCAGTTACCCCGGAACACCCCAGACAGCAAAAGTCCAAGAGACCCAGTACTTC

J: TRBJ2-1
V: TRBV27
D: .
size: .
CDR3: CASSLIRPISGTYNEQFF
DNA: TGTGCCAGCAGTCTAATCCGACCAATAAGCGGAACCTACAATGAGCAGTTCTTC

J: TRBJ2-1
V: TRBV19
D: .
size: .
CDR3: CASSSRDKLYNEQFF
DNA: TGTGCCAGTAGTTCCCGGGACAAACTTTACAATGAGCAGTTCTTC

J: TRBJ1-2
V: TRBV12-2
D: .
size: .
CDR3: CASRLVTTGQHYGYTF
DNA: TGTGCAAGTCGCTTAGTTACAACCGGACAGCACTATGGCTACACCTTC

J: TRBJ2-5
V: TRBV15
D: TRBD2
size: .
CDR3: CATSSASGRVETQYF
DNA: TGTGCCACCAGCAGCGCTAGCGGGAGAGTGGAGACCCAGTACTTC

J: TRBJ1-1
V: TRBV7-2
D: .
size: .
CDR3: CASSLDPVNTEAFF
DNA: TGTGCCAGCAGCTTAGATCCGGTAAACACTGAAGCTTTCTTT

J: TRBJ2-3
V: TRBV19
D: .
size: .
CDR3: CASSISGISTDTQYF
DNA: TGTGCCAGTAGTATTTCAGGGATTAGCACAGATACGCAGTATTTT

J: TRBJ1-1
V: TRBV6-9
D: .
size: .
CDR3: CASSSTRGLVNTEAFF
DNA: TGTGCCAGCAGTTCAACGCGGGGGTTGGTGAACACTGAAGCTTTCTTT

J: TRBJ1-2
V: TRBV29-1
D: .
size: .
CDR3: CSVEDHNYGYTF
DNA: TGCAGCGTTGAAGACCATAACTATGGCTACACCTTC

J: TRBJ2-7
V: TRBV18
D: TRBD1
size: .
CDR3: CASSPLGQGAWLGEQYF
DNA: TGTGCCAGCTCACCACTGGGACAGGGGGCCTGGTTGGGCGAGCAGTACTTC

J: TRBJ2-7
V: TRBV3-1/TRBV3-2
D: .
size: .
CDR3: CASSLHSTAYEQYF
DNA: TGTGCCAGCAGCCTACACTCGACAGCCTACGAGCAGTACTTC

J: TRBJ2-3
V: TRBV6-1
D: TRBD2
size: .
CDR3: CASSEVDSGGADTQYF
DNA: TGTGCCAGCAGTGAAGTGGATAGCGGGGGAGCAGATACGCAGTATTTT

J: TRBJ1-5
V: TRBV5-1
D: TRBD1
size: .
CDR3: CASSLGQGAQQPQHF
DNA: TGCGCCAGCAGCTTGGGACAGGGGGCTCAGCAGCCCCAGCATTTT

J: TRBJ2-1
V: TRBV27
D: TRBD2
size: .
CDR3: CASSPGLAYEQFF
DNA: TGTGCCAGCAGTCCCGGACTAGCCTATGAGCAGTTCTTC

J: TRBJ2-2
V: TRBV25-1
D: TRBD1
size: .
CDR3: CASSEFTGGSGGELFF
DNA: TGTGCCAGCAGTGAGTTTACAGGGGGCTCTGGCGGGGAGCTGTTTTTT

J: TRBJ1-5
V: TRBV19
D: .
size: .
CDR3: CASSPRGRIGQPQHF
DNA: TGTGCCAGTAGTCCCAGGGGCAGAATTGGTCAGCCCCAGCATTTT

J: TRBJ1-2
V: TRBV28
D: .
size: .
CDR3: CASSLAGSPYGYTF
DNA: TGTGCCAGCAGTTTGGCGGGCAGCCCCTATGGCTACACCTTC

J: TRBJ2-2
V: TRBV11-3
D: TRBD1
size: few
CDR3: CASSPDQFDRDGGELFF
DNA: TGTGCCAGCAGCCCGGACCAATTCGACAGGGATGGCGGGGAGCTGTTTTTT

J: TRBJ2-3
V: TRBV24-1
D: TRBD1
size: .
CDR3: CATSGAGQGSRDTQYF
DNA: TGTGCCACCAGTGGGGCGGGACAGGGTTCACGAGATACGCAGTATTTT

J: TRBJ2-3
V: TRBV4-1
D: TRBD2
size: .
CDR3: CASSPQRGARTSTDTQYF
DNA: TGCGCCAGCAGCCCTCAGCGGGGGGCACGGACTAGCACAGATACGCAGTATTTT

J: TRBJ1-5
V: TRBV2
D: .
size: .
CDR3: CASSRQRDQPQHF
DNA: TGTGCCAGCAGTAGACAGAGAGATCAGCCCCAGCATTTT

J: TRBJ2-7
V: TRBV6-2/TRBV6-3
D: TRBD2
size: once
CDR3: CASSYSMLAGVSYEQYF
DNA: TGTGCCAGCAGTTACTCGATGCTAGCGGGGGTGTCCTACGAGCAGTACTTC

J: TRBJ2-4
V: TRBV11-2
D: TRBD1
size: .
CDR3: CASSLGQGAMIQYF
DNA: TGTGCCAGCAGCTTGGGACAGGGGGCTATGATTCAGTACTTC

J: TRBJ2-5
V: TRBV7-2
D: TRBD1
size: few
CDR3: CASSVTGAEETQYF
DNA: TGTGCCAGCAGCGTAACAGGGGCTGAAGAGACCCAGTACTTC

J: TRBJ2-5
V: TRBV5-4
D: .
size: .
CDR3: CASSPPGWETQYF
DNA: TGTGCCAGCAGCCCGCCGGGTTGGGAGACCCAGTACTTC

J: TRBJ1-4
V: TRBV15
D: .
size: .
CDR3: CATSRRRELNEKLFF
DNA: TGTGCCACCAGCAGGCGACGGGAACTTAATGAAAAACTGTTTTTT

J: TRBJ1-3
V: TRBV6-6
D: TRBD1
size: .
CDR3: CASSPRGLEGNTIYF
DNA: TGTGCCAGCAGTCCCAGGGGGCTAGAAGGAAACACCATATATTTT

J: TRBJ1-1
V: TRBV11-3
D: .
size: .
CDR3: CASSLSAGGSAEAFF
DNA: TGTGCCAGCAGCTTATCGGCGGGGGGGAGCGCTGAAGCTTTCTTT

J: TRBJ1-5
V: TRBV7-9
D: .
size: .
CDR3: CASSPAPGQSYDQPQHF
DNA: TGTGCCAGCAGCCCAGCCCCCGGACAGTCATATGATCAGCCCCAGCATTTT

J: TRBJ2-1
V: TRBV14
D: .
size: .
CDR3: CASSQDRGYEGLWYNEQFF
DNA: TGTGCCAGCAGCCAAGATAGGGGGTACGAGGGCCTATGGTACAATGAGCAGTTCTTC

J: TRBJ2-2
V: TRBV6-5
D: .
size: few
CDR3: CASWTVINTGELFF
DNA: TGTGCCAGCTGGACAGTCATAAACACCGGGGAGCTGTTTTTT

J: TRBJ1-2
V: TRBV5-6
D: .
size: .
CDR3: CASSWTEESYTF
DNA: TGTGCCAGCAGCTGGACGGAGGAAAGCTACACCTTC

J: TRBJ2-1
V: TRBV19
D: .
size: .
CDR3: CASSLLSGNEQFF
DNA: TGTGCCAGTAGTCTCCTGAGTGGCAATGAGCAGTTCTTC

J: TRBJ2-7
V: TRBV14
D: TRBD2
size: .
CDR3: CASSQDRGSGEWDEQYF
DNA: TGTGCCAGCAGCCAAGATCGAGGTAGCGGGGAGTGGGACGAGCAGTACTTC